This T cell receptor beta chain was captured by sequencing in a study of human T cells and chemical hapten exposure. Looking at the study overall: Throughout a study of approximately 25 weeks, patients underwent weekly scalp administration of diphenylcyclopropenone doses.

The time point denotes: patch test 1, 2 weeks after DPC sensitization. Treatment: therapeutic diphenylcyclopropenone sensitization with weekly scalp DPC. TCRdb reprocessed the RACE reads with MiXCR, giving one entry per CDR3 protein. The sample holds roughly 190,000 distinct CDR3 sequences, around 22% seen once. CDR3 length: 15 amino acids. Per germline, CDR1 DFQATT and CDR2 SNEGSKA (reference sequence). Trimming removed 4 bases at V and 0 bases at J, with 13 bases between. The chain links TRBV20-1 to TRBJ1-5; no reliable D call. Sequencing was performed on whole blood, taken in connection with sensitization to the hapten diphenylcyclopropenone (DPC). This sequence was found in a woman in her 50s with alopecia areata. Some clones in this sample may be carry-over from other donors' samples. In DNA, the CDR3 is TGCAGTGCTAAGGAAGGTTTCTATAGCAATCAGCCCCAGCATTTT. Translating it yields CSAKEGFYSNQPQHF.